A selection of T cell receptor beta chains follows, all from one sample in a study of T cell responses to AZD1222 COVID-19 vaccine. Data came from immunoSEQ multiplex PCR; TCRdb stores just in-frame clones and leaves some out. The sample contains 100,000 to 150,000 clones, 88% of which appear only once. The specimen was peripheral blood, collected 28 days after the second AZD1222 dose. The receptors derive from an adult who received the AZD1222 COVID-19 vaccine. The CDR3 runs from the conserved cysteine through the conserved F or W. Fields, in order: D gene, J gene, CDR3 length, V gene, clone size, CDR3 DNA, CDR3 protein. A D gene is named only where the DNA matches it firmly. Clone size, where shown, is once, few, many, or a class for clones that have expanded.

NA | TRBJ1-2 | 12 | TRBV7-9 | NA | TGTGCCAGCAGCGCCGGAGGGAAGGGCTACACCTTC | CASSAGGKGYTF
NA | TRBJ1-6 | 13 | TRBV7-9 | NA | TGTGCCAGCAGCTTCGGGGGTAGTTCACCCCTCCACTTT | CASSFGGSSPLHF
NA | TRBJ1-5 | 15 | TRBV7-6 | NA | TGTGCCAGCAGCTTAGTATCAGGGGGCAATCAGCCCCAGCATTTT | CASSLVSGGNQPQHF
NA | TRBJ2-1 | 16 | TRBV5-1 | NA | TGCGCCAGCAGCTTGGAGGGGATCACACGTCCCAATGAGCAGTTCTTC | CASSLEGITRPNEQFF
NA | TRBJ1-2 | 14 | TRBV19 | NA | TGTGCCAGTCGTTACCGGGACGAACCTCGTGGCTACACCTTC | CASRYRDEPRGYTF
NA | TRBJ1-1 | 14 | TRBV5-6 | NA | TGTGCCAGCAGCTTGGACAGATTGAACACTGAAGCTTTCTTT | CASSLDRLNTEAFF
NA | TRBJ1-3 | 13 | TRBV9 | NA | TGTGCCAGCGTGGGGATCTCTGGAAACACCATATATTTT | CASVGISGNTIYF
TRBD2 | TRBJ2-1 | 13 | TRBV14 | NA | TGTGCCACCCGGGCTAGCGGGATCAATGAGCAGTTCTTC | CATRASGINEQFF
NA | TRBJ2-7 | 15 | TRBV18 | NA | TGTGCCAGCTCATCACCCCGGGACCCTACGTACGAGCAGTACTTC | CASSSPRDPTYEQYF
NA | TRBJ1-6 | 15 | TRBV5-1 | NA | TGCGCCAGCAGCCTTGGGACCCAATATAATTCACCCCTCCACTTT | CASSLGTQYNSPLHF
NA | TRBJ1-4 | 14 | TRBV6-5 | NA | TGTGCCAGCAGTTACCGGTCGCCCAATGAAAAACTGTTTTTT | CASSYRSPNEKLFF
NA | TRBJ1-2 | 13 | TRBV2 | NA | TGTGCCAGCAAGCTAGCGGGATCATATGGCTACACCTTC | CASKLAGSYGYTF
NA | TRBJ1-1 | 13 | TRBV29-1 | NA | TGCAGCGCCATGACATCACAAAGGGCTGAAGCTTTCTTT | CSAMTSQRAEAFF
NA | TRBJ1-1 | 12 | TRBV28 | NA | TGTGCCAGCAGTGCTGCTGTTACTGAAGCTTTCTTT | CASSAAVTEAFF
NA | TRBJ2-6 | 18 | TRBV7-3 | NA | TGTGCCAGCAGCCCGCACGGGGAATGGGGCTCTGGGGCCAACGTCCTGACTTTC | CASSPHGEWGSGANVLTF
TRBD1 | TRBJ1-5 | 16 | TRBV23-1 | NA | TGCGCCAGCAGCCCAGGGGACAGATACATTGGACAGCCCCAGCATTTT | CASSPGDRYIGQPQHF
NA | TRBJ2-7 | 14 | TRBV6-5 | NA | TGTGCCAGCGGTCCTACGTTTTCTGCCTACGAGCAGTACTTC | CASGPTFSAYEQYF
NA | TRBJ1-5 | 16 | TRBV4-2 | NA | TGTGCCAGCAGCCGCACCTCGCGGGGCCTCAATCAGCCCCAGCATTTT | CASSRTSRGLNQPQHF
TRBD1 | TRBJ1-1 | 13 | TRBV19 | NA | TGTGCCAGTAGTCGAGACAGGGACACTGAAGCTTTCTTT | CASSRDRDTEAFF
TRBD2 | TRBJ2-1 | 15 | TRBV27 | NA | TGTGCCAGCAGTTTAGTGCTAGCGGACTACAATGAGCAGTTCTTC | CASSLVLADYNEQFF
NA | TRBJ1-5 | 15 | TRBV6-5 | once | TGTGCCAGCAGGCCCGGTGGGGGGGGCAATCAGCCCCAGCATTTT | CASRPGGGGNQPQHF
TRBD2 | TRBJ2-1 | 16 | TRBV28 | NA | TGTGCCAGCAGTGAGGATAAGGGAGGGACCTACAATGAGCAGTTCTTC | CASSEDKGGTYNEQFF
TRBD2 | TRBJ2-2 | 15 | TRBV3-1/TRBV3-2 | few | TGTGCCAGCAGCCACCGGACTAGTATAGCCGGGGAGCTGTTTTTT | CASSHRTSIAGELFF
NA | TRBJ2-1 | 13 | TRBV4-2 | NA | TGTGCCAGCGATGACGGGAGCTACAATGAGCAGTTCTTC | CASDDGSYNEQFF
NA | TRBJ1-2 | 13 | TRBV6-2/TRBV6-3 | NA | TGTGCCAGCAGCTGGACCCACATTGGGGGCTACACCTTC | CASSWTHIGGYTF
TRBD1 | TRBJ2-4 | 14 | TRBV9 | NA | TGTGCCAGCAGCCCGGGACAGATTGAAAACATTCAGTACTTC | CASSPGQIENIQYF
NA | TRBJ1-2 | 16 | TRBV15 | NA | TGTGCCACCAGCAGAGATCCCCAGGCCACTAACTATGGCTACACCTTC | CATSRDPQATNYGYTF
NA | TRBJ2-6 | 15 | TRBV15 | NA | TGTGCCACCAGCAGTGGGAACTCTGGGGCCAACGTCCTGACTTTC | CATSSGNSGANVLTF
NA | TRBJ2-7 | 14 | TRBV5-1 | few | TGCGCCAGCACCGGGGTGGGGCGCGTCTACGAGCAGTACTTC | CASTGVGRVYEQYF
TRBD1 | TRBJ2-6 | 20 | TRBV19 | NA | TGTGCCAGTAGTATCGGGCCCCCGGGACAGGGGGCTTCTGGGGCCAACGTCCTGACTTTC | CASSIGPPGQGASGANVLTF
NA | TRBJ2-2 | 13 | TRBV5-6 | NA | TGTGCCAGCAGCCCCACAGGGCCCGGGGAGCTGTTTTTT | CASSPTGPGELFF
NA | TRBJ1-2 | 12 | TRBV15 | NA | TGTGCCACCAGCAGAGGTGGGGATGGCTACACCTTC | CATSRGGDGYTF
NA | TRBJ1-1 | 15 | TRBV14 | once | TGTGCCAGCAGCCAAGATCTGGTGGGGGGCACTGAAGCTTTCTTT | CASSQDLVGGTEAFF
NA | TRBJ1-2 | 13 | TRBV4-3 | NA | TGCGCCAGCAGCCAAGGGAACAGGGTCCGTCTCACCTTC | CASSQGNRVRLTF
NA | TRBJ1-6 | 15 | TRBV7-2 | NA | TGTGCCAGCAGCTTCCAGAGCTCCTATAATTCACCCCTCCACTTT | CASSFQSSYNSPLHF
NA | TRBJ1-1 | 14 | TRBV7-9 | NA | TGTGCCAGCAGCCCATGGGGGTTGGAGGGCGAAGCTTTCTTT | CASSPWGLEGEAFF
NA | TRBJ2-1 | 16 | TRBV7-6 | NA | TGTGCCAGCAGCTTAATTCCTGAGAGCTCCTACAATGAGCAGTTCTTC | CASSLIPESSYNEQFF
NA | TRBJ1-4 | 15 | TRBV24-1 | NA | TGTGCCACCAGTGACGGACGGGTACCTTATGAAAAACTGTTTTTT | CATSDGRVPYEKLFF
NA | TRBJ1-6 | 16 | TRBV7-8 | NA | TGTGCCAGCAGCTTAGCGAGGGGGGCAGAGGGGTCACCCCTCCACTTT | CASSLARGAEGSPLHF
NA | TRBJ2-1 | 17 | TRBV7-3 | NA | TGTGCCAGCAGCGATAGCAAACTGAGGGGTAGCGACAATGAGCAGTTCTTC | CASSDSKLRGSDNEQFF
NA | TRBJ1-2 | 16 | TRBV9 | NA | TGTGCCAGCAGCCCCAGGGTAGGAGGGGGTAACTATGGCTACACCTTC | CASSPRVGGGNYGYTF
TRBD1 | TRBJ1-2 | 15 | TRBV6-5 | once | TGTGCCAGCAGGACTACGGGACAGGTGGACTATGGCTACACCTTC | CASRTTGQVDYGYTF
TRBD1 | TRBJ1-2 | 14 | TRBV5-1 | NA | TGCGCCAGCAGCGGGGGACAGGGGTTGAATGGCTACACCTTC | CASSGGQGLNGYTF
TRBD2 | TRBJ2-1 | 18 | TRBV15 | NA | TGTGCCACCAGCAGCCCCCCATCTGGCGGGGGAAGACACAATGAGCAGTTCTTC | CATSSPPSGGGRHNEQFF
NA | TRBJ2-5 | 12 | TRBV6-4 | NA | TGTGCCAGCAGTGACTCTGAAGAGACCCAGTACTTC | CASSDSEETQYF
TRBD1 | TRBJ2-6 | 18 | TRBV19 | NA | TGTGCCAGTAGTATATTGGAACAGGGGAGCTCTGGGGCCAACGTCCTGACTTTC | CASSILEQGSSGANVLTF
NA | TRBJ2-2 | 16 | TRBV4-3 | NA | TGCGCCAGCAGCCAAGGGGTCCTGGGGCAACCCGGGGAGCTGTTTTTT | CASSQGVLGQPGELFF
NA | TRBJ1-1 | 14 | TRBV6-5 | NA | TGTGCCAGCAGTTATCTCCAGGGGAACACTGAAGCTTTCTTT | CASSYLQGNTEAFF
NA | TRBJ2-7 | 15 | TRBV7-2 | NA | TGTGCCAGCAGCTTAAGCTCACACACTAGTAACGAGCAGTACTTC | CASSLSSHTSNEQYF
TRBD2 | TRBJ2-7 | 14 | TRBV5-1 | NA | TGCGCCAGCAGCTTGGTGCGGGAGCAGTACGAGCAGTACTTC | CASSLVREQYEQYF